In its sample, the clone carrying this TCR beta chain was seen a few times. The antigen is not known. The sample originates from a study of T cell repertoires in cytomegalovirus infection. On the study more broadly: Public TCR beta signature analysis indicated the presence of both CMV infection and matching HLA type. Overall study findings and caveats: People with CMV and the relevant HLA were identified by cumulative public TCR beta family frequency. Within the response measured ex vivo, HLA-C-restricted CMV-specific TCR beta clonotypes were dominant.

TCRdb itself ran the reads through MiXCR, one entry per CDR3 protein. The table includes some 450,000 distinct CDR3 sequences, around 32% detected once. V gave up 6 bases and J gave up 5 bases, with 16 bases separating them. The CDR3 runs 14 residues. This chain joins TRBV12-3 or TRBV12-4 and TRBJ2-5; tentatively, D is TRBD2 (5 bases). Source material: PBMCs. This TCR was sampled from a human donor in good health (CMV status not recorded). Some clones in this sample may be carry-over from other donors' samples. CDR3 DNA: TGTGCCAGCAGATCCGGGGTTGGGGTGGAGACCCAGTACTTC. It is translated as CASRSGVGVETQYF.